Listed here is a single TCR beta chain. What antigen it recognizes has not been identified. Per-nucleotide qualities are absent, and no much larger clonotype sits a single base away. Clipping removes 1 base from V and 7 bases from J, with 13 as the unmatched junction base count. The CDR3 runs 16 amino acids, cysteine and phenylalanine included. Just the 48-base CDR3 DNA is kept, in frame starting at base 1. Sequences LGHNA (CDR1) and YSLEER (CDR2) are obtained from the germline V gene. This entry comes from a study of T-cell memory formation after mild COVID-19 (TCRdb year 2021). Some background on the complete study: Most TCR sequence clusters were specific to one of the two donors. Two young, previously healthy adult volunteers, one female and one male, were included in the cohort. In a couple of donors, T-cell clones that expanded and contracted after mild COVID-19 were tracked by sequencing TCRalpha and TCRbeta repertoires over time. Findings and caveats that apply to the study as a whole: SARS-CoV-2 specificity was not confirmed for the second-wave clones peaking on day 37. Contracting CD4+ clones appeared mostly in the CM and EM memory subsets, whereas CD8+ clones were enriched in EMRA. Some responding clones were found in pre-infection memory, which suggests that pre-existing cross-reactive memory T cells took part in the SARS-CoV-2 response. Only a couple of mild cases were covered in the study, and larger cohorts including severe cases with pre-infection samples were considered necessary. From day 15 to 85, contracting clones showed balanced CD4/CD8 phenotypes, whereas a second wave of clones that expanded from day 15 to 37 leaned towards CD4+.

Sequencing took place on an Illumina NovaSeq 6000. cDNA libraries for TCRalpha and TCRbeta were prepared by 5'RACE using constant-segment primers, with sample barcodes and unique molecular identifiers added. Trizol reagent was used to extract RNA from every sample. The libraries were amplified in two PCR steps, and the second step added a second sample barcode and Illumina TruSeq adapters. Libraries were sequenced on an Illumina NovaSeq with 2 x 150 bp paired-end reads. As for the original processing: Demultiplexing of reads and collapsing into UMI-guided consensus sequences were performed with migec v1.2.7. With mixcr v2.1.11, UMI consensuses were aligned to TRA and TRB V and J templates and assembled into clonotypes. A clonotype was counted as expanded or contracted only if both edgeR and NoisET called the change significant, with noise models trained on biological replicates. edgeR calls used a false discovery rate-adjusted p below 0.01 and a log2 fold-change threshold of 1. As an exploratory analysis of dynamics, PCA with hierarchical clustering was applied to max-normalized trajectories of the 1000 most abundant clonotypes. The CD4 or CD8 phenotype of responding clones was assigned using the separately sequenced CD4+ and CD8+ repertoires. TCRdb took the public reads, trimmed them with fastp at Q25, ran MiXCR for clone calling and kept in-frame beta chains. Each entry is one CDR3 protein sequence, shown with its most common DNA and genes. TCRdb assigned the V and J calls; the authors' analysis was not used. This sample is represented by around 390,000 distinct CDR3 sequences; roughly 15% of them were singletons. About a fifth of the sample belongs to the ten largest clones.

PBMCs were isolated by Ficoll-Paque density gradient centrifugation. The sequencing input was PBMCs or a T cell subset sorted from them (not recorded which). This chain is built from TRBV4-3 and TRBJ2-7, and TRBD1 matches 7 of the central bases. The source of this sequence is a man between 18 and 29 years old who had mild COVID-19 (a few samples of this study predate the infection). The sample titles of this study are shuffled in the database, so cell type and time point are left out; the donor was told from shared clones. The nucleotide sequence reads TGCGCCAGCAGCCAAGGAACCGTCGACAGGGTGGGAGAGCAGTACTTC. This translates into CASSQGTVDRVGEQYF.